This T cell receptor beta chain derives from a study of T cell changes during pregnancy in multiple sclerosis. The CDR3 runs to 19 residues. V shed 4 bases and J 2 bases; nucleotides not matched to a gene: 12. CDR1 SEHNR and CDR2 FQNEAQ come from the germline V gene (reference sequence). TCRdb's copy holds only in-frame clones and misses some; the assay was immunoSEQ multiplex PCR. Found here are over 80,000 clones, 90% of them singletons; the top ten hold 0.76%. Source: peripheral blood, taken in the second trimester of pregnancy. The chain employs TRBV7-9 and TRBJ2-7, with TRBD2 matching over 15 bases. The receptor comes from a female donor in good health, enrolled as a control in a pregnancy study. CDR3 bases: TGTGCCAGCAGCTGGGGGACTAGCGGGAGGTTCAAGTCGACCTACGAGCAGTACTTC. Protein product: CASSWGTSGRFKSTYEQYF.